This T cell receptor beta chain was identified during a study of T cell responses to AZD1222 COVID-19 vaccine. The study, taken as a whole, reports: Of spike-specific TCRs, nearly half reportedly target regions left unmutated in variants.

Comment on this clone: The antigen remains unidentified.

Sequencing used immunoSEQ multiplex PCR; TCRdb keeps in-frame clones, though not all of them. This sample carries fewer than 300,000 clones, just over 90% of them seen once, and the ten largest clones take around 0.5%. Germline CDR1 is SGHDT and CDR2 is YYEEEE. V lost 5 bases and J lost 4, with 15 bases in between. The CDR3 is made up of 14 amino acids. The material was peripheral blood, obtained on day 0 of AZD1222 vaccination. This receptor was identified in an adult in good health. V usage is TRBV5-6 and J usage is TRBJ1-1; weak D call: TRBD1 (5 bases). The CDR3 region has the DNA TGTGCCAGCAGGCAGGGTCTGGGGGGCACTGAAGCTTTCTTT. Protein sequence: CASRQGLGGTEAFF.